A few counts support the clone carrying this T cell receptor beta chain. Its antigen is currently unknown. Samples each yielded at least 5 micrograms of total RNA. A second about 6 to 12 cycle PCR used barcoded and J-beta primers. Every sample gave at least 2.5 million paired-end reads containing CDR3. One entry per CDR3 protein results from TCRdb running MiXCR on the 5' RACE reads. The sample yields hundreds of thousands of distinct CDR3 sequences, approximately 39% seen once. The sample is drawn from a study of blood T cells in healthy people across ages. Study-level findings and limits: Both higher diversity and more naive CD4+ cells marked long-lived donors when set against aged donors. A roughly linear fall in TCR beta diversity per million T cells was seen with increasing age.

V dropped 6 bases and J dropped 3; count of bases not matched to a gene: 11. The CDR3 is 15 amino acids. The sequence came from a woman aged 60-75 years in good health. Sequences were obtained from blood. The V call is TRBV12-3 or TRBV12-4, the J call TRBJ2-7; TRBD1 aligns across 7 bases. CDR3 loop: CASSPTGKDGYEQYF. CDR3 DNA: TGTGCCAGCAGCCCGACAGGGAAGGATGGCTACGAGCAGTACTTC.